Following are 15 T cell receptor beta chains from one sample sequenced in a study of response to subunit inactivated influenza vaccine. Via MiXCR, TCRdb re-called the RT-PCR reads, giving one row per CDR3 protein. The sample records approximately 700,000 distinct CDR3 sequences, around 13% being singletons. The source material was PBMCs from blood, sampled less than 15 days before vaccination. These receptors were taken from a man aged 50 to 59 who received an inactivated influenza vaccine.

CDR3 in amino acids: CASSFDSFNTEAFF. CDR3 coding DNA: TGCGCCAGCAGCTTTGACAGCTTCAACACTGAAGCTTTCTTT. J is TRBJ1-1 and V is TRBV5-1; D is perhaps TRBD1 (5 bases). Germline V lookup: CDR1 SGHRS, CDR2 YFSETQ. The CDR3 spans 14 residues. The V and J ends lost 2 bases and 2 bases respectively, with 10 bases between them.

The chain recombines TRBV20-1 with TRBJ1-6; TRBD1 matches at 11 bases. Germline V CDR1 and CDR2: DFQATT, SNEGSKA (reference sequence). Losses at the gene ends were 1 base for V and 9 bases for J; bases not matched to a gene: 8. This CDR3 comprises 16 residues. In nucleotides, the CDR3 is TGCAGTGCTAGAGTAGTGTGGGACAGGGGGTTTTCACCCCTCCACTTT. It specifies CSARVVWDRGFSPLHF.

This clonotype was counted only a few times. This rearrangement joins TRBV24-1 to TRBJ2-3; D possibly corresponds to TRBD2 (6 bases). The CDR3 totals 15 residues. Germline-derived CDR1 and CDR2 are KGHDR and SFDVKD. Trimming removed 4 bases from V and 1 base from J, with 11 bases in between. The CDR3 is CATSDPKRGTDTQYF. CDR3 bases: TGTGCCACCAGTGACCCTAAGCGGGGCACAGATACGCAGTATTTT.

This chain uses TRBV7-2 with TRBJ2-7; 12 nucleotides align to TRBD2. There are 14 residues in the CDR3. Germline V gene sequence: CDR1 SGHTA, CDR2 FQGNSA. After removal of 5 bases from V and 5 bases from J, the junction contained 4 bases not matched to a gene. Here the CDR3 DNA reads TGTGCCAGCAGCGCCCCTAGCGGGAGGGACGAGCAGTACTTC. This translates into CASSAPSGRDEQYF.

The J gene is TRBJ2-7, the V gene TRBV27, with TRBD1 identical over 9 bases. Germline trimming cut 3 bases from V and 2 bases from J; bases unmatched to any gene: 8. Germline V lookup: CDR1 MNHEY, CDR2 SMNVEV (reference sequence). The CDR3 is 16 amino acids. CDR3 sequence reads: CASSFRTGGRTYEQYF. The CDR3 DNA is TGTGCCAGCAGTTTCCGAACAGGGGGCCGCACCTACGAGCAGTACTTC.

This chain joins TRBV4-1 and TRBJ2-4; D is perhaps TRBD1 (5 bases). The germline V gene has CDR1 MGHRA and CDR2 YSYEKL. The germline V and J ends were trimmed by 1 base and 4 bases, with 11 bases remaining between them. The CDR3 sequence is 15 residues long. The CDR3 DNA follows: TGCGCCAGCAGCCAAGGGTCGCAGGGTAAAAACATTCAGTACTTC. Translated, it gives CASSQGSQGKNIQYF.

This clonotype showed up just a few times. V gene TRBV12-3 or TRBV12-4 combines with J gene TRBJ2-2; TRBD1 is a possible D gene (6 bases). The CDR3 has 13 amino acids. V gave up 6 bases and J gave up 5 bases, with 10 bases separating them. The CDR3 reads CASRQGMTGELFF. CDR3 sequence (DNA): TGTGCCAGCAGACAGGGTATGACCGGGGAGCTGTTTTTT.

This clonotype has a handful of counts. The chain uses TRBV2 and TRBJ2-7; a possible D gene is TRBD2 (6 bases). Germline values: CDR1 SNHLY, CDR2 FYNNEI. This CDR3 is built from 15 residues. V was trimmed by 6 bases and J by 7 bases, leaving 22 bases between them. The CDR3 bases are TGTGCCAGCAGCTATGGGGGAGATCCCGGAGGGGAGCAGTACTTC. It codes for CASSYGGDPGGEQYF.

Ten or more counts support this clonotype. The genes are TRBV11-2 and TRBJ2-2; the D gene is possibly TRBD2 (6 bases). The CDR3 sequence is 14 residues long. The V end was cut by 0 bases, the J end by 7 bases, with 9 bases between. Germline V lookup: CDR1 SGHAT, CDR2 FQNNGV. The CDR3 sequence is CASSLDAGIGELFF. As DNA, the CDR3 is TGTGCCAGCAGCTTAGATGCGGGAATCGGGGAGCTGTTTTTT.

This clonotype has only a few counts. J is TRBJ2-7 and V is TRBV27; a weak D match, TRBD1 (5 bases). From germline, CDR1 is MNHEY and CDR2 SMNVEV (reference sequence). V lost 5 bases and J 0 bases, leaving 14 bases between the germline ends. The CDR3 length is 15 residues. The CDR3 sequence: CASSPQVLDSYEQYF. The CDR3 nucleotides read TGTGCCAGCAGTCCACAGGTCCTGGACTCCTACGAGCAGTACTTC.

This clonotype was seen a few times. The chain joins TRBV4-3 to TRBJ2-7; 10 bases are a match to TRBD2. The CDR3 has 16 residues. Germline CDR1 and CDR2: LGHNA and YSLEER. Trimming at V came to 0 bases and at J to 6 bases, leaving 8 bases not matched to a gene. Here the CDR3 DNA reads TGCGCCAGCAGCCAAGATTTCCTAGCGGGAGTCGGCGAGCAGTACTTC. Amino acids: CASSQDFLAGVGEQYF.

J is TRBJ1-1 and V is TRBV7-8, with a possible D match to TRBD1 (5 bases). The V end was cut by 1 base, the J end by 3 bases, with 9 bases between. Germline CDR1 and CDR2: SGHVS and FQNEAQ. This CDR3 spans 14 amino acids. The CDR3: CASSLVGEYTEAFF. Here the CDR3 DNA reads TGTGCCAGCAGCTTAGTAGGGGAATACACTGAAGCTTTCTTT.

This clonotype was picked up a small number of times. The chain employs TRBV12-3 or TRBV12-4 and TRBJ2-5, with D tentatively TRBD2 (7 bases). Trimming removed 6 bases from V and 5 bases from J, with 16 bases in between. The CDR3 runs 14 residues. DNA of the CDR3: TGTGCCAGCAGACGAGGGGGGGCAGGGGAGACCCAGTACTTC. Amino acid sequence: CASRRGGAGETQYF.

At least ten counts were recorded for this clonotype. This rearrangement joins TRBV18 to TRBJ2-5, with 11 nucleotides matching TRBD2. The CDR3 has 15 amino acids. Per the germline V gene, CDR1 is KGHSH and CDR2 is LQKENI. The trim removed 4 bases at V and 2 bases at J, leaving 3 bases unmatched. CDR3 region: CASSLGTSGQETQYF. The CDR3 bases are TGTGCCAGCTCACTCGGGACTAGCGGACAAGAGACCCAGTACTTC.

This clonotype has just a few counts. V gene TRBV18 combines with J gene TRBJ2-7; 7 bases are shared with TRBD2. V lost 2 bases to trimming and J lost 3 bases; unmatched junction nucleotides: 7. The CDR3 is 15 residues long. CDR1 and CDR2 from the germline V gene are KGHSH and LQKENI. The CDR3 coding sequence is TGTGCCAGCTCACCAAGTGCGGGGGTGAGCTACGAGCAGTACTTC. Translation: CASSPSAGVSYEQYF.